This T cell receptor (beta chain) was recovered during a study of shared clonotypes between healthy human individuals. Terminally differentiated effector memory CD45RA+ cells were excluded from the naive CD8 cells, which were CD45RO-negative and positively selected for CCR7. The trim removed 1 base at V and 1 base at J, leaving 8 bases unmatched. Germline CDR1 GTSNPN, CDR2 SVGIG (reference sequence). This CDR3 region has 16 residues. Some clones are missing from TCRdb's copy, which holds only in-frame ones; the method was immunoSEQ multiplex PCR. The sample lists millions of clones, around 96% occurring once.

This TCR derives from a man aged 18 to 35 in good health. The rearrangement uses TRBV30 and TRBJ2-3, with 7 bases matching TRBD2. The sequenced material came from naive CD8+ T cells sorted from blood. For the CDR3, the DNA is TGTGCCTGGAGTGGGGCGGGAGAGGTTCGCACAGATACGCAGTATTTT. It specifies CAWSGAGEVRTDTQYF.